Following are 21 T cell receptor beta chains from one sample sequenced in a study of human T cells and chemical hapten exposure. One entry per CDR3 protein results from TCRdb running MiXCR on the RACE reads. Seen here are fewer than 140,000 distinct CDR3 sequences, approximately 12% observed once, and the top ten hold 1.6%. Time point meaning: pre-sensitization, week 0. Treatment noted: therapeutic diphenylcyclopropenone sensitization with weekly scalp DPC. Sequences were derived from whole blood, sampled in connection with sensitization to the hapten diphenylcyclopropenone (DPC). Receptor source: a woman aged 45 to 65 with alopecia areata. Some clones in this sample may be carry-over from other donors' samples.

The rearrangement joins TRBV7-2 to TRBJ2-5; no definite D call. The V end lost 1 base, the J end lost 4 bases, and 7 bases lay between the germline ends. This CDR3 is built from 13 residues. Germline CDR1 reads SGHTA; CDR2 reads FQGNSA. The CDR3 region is CASSLVSTETQYF. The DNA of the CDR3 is TGTGCCAGCAGCTTAGTTTCCACAGAGACCCAGTACTTC.

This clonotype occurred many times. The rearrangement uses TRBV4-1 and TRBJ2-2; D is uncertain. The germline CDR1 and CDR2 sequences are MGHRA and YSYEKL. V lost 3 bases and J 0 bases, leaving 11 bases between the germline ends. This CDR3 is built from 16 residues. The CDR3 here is CASSHITDSNTGELFF. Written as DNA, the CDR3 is TGCGCCAGCAGCCACATTACAGACTCGAACACCGGGGAGCTGTTTTTT.

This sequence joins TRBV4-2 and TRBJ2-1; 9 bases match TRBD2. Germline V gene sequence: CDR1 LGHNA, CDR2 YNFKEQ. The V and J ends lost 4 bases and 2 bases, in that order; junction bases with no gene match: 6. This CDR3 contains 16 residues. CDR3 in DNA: TGTGCCAGCAGCCTTTCTAGCGGGGCCACCTACAATGAGCAGTTCTTC. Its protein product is CASSLSSGATYNEQFF.

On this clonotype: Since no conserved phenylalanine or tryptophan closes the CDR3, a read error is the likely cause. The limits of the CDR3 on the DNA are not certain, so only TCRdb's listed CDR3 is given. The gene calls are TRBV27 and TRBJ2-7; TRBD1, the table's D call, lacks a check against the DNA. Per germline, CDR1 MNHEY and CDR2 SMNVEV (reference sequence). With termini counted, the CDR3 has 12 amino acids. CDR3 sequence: CASSPLGGRGVL.

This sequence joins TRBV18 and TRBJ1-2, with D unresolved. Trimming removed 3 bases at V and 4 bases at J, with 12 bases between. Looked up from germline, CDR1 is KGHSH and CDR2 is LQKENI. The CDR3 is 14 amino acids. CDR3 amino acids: CASSPEDGPYGYTF. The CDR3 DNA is TGTGCCAGCTCACCTGAGGACGGACCCTATGGCTACACCTTC.

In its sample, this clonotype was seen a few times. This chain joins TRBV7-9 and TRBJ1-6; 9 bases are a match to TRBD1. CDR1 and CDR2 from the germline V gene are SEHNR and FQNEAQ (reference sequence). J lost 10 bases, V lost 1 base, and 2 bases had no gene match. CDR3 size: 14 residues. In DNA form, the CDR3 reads TGTGCCAGCAGCTTAGTGGACAGGGGATCACCCCTCCACTTT. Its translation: CASSLVDRGSPLHF.

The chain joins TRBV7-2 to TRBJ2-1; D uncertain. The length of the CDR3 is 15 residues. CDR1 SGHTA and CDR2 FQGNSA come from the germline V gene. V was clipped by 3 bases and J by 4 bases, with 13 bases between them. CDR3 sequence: CASSLEGNYYNEQFF. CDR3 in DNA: TGTGCCAGCAGCTTGGAAGGCAACTATTACAATGAGCAGTTCTTC. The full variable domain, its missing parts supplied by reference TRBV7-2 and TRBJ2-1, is GAGVSQSPSNKVTEKGKDVELRCDPISGHTALYWYRQSLGQGLEFLIYFQGNSAPDKSGLPSDRFSAERTGGSVSTLTIQRTQQEDSAVYLCASSLEGNYYNEQFFGPGTRLTVL.

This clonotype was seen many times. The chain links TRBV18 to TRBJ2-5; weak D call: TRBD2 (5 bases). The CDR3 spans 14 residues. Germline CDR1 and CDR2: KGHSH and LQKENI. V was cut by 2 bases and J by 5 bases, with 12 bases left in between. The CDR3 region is CASSPDNLAETQYF. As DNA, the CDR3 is TGTGCCAGCTCACCAGATAATTTAGCGGAGACCCAGTACTTC.

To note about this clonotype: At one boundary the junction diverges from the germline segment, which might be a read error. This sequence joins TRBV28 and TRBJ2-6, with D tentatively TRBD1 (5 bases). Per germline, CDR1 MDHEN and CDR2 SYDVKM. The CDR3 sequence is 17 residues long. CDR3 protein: CANSFPPYRTGANVLTF. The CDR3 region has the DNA TGTGCCAACAGTTTCCCCCCCTACAGGACCGGGGCCAACGTCCTGACTTTC.

This chain's CDR3 is CASSQENPGGGGRREAFF. For the CDR3, the DNA is TGTGCCAGCAGCCAAGAGAACCCTGGTGGAGGGGGCCGTCGTGAAGCTTTCTTT. The gene calls are TRBV4-2 and TRBJ1-1; 7 bases match TRBD1. The J segment lost 7 bases and the V segment lost 0 bases, leaving 17 bases of the junction unmatched. The CDR3 has 18 amino acids. Germline CDR1 is LGHNA and CDR2 is YNFKEQ.

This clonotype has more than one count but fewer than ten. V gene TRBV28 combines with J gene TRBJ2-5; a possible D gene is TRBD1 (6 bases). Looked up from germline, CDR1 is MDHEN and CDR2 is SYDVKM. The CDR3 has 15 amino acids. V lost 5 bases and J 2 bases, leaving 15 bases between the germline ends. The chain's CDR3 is CASSGDNIIQETQYF. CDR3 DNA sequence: TGTGCCAGCAGTGGGGACAACATAATTCAAGAGACCCAGTACTTC.

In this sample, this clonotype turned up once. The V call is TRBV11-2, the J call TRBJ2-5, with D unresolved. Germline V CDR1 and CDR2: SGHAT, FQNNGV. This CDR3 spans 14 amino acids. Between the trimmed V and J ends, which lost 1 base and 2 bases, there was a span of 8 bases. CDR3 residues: CASSLVAVQETQYF. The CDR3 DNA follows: TGTGCCAGCAGCTTAGTGGCAGTTCAAGAGACCCAGTACTTC.

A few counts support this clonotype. The CDR3 nucleotides are TGTGCCAGCAGCCATACTCGGGGATACGAGCAGTACTTC. Translation: CASSHTRGYEQYF. The J gene is TRBJ2-7, the V gene TRBV7-2; maybe TRBD2 (5 bases). Trimming stripped 5 bases from V and 4 bases from J, with 12 bases between. Looked up from germline, CDR1 is SGHTA and CDR2 is FQGNSA. This CDR3 is 13 amino acids long.

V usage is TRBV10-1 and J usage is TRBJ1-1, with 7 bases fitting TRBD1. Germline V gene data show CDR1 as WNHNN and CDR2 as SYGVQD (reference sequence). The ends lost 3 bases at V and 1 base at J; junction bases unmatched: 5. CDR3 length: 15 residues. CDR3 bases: TGCGCCAGCAGTGAAACAGGGGTCGGGAACACTGAAGCTTTCTTT. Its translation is CASSETGVGNTEAFF.

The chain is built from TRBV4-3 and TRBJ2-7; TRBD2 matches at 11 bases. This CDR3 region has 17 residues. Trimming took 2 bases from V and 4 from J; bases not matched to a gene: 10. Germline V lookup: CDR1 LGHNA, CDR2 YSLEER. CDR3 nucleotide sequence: TGCGCCAGCAGCCAAACCCCTAGTAGCGGGGGGGCTTACGAGCAGTACTTC. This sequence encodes CASSQTPSSGGAYEQYF.

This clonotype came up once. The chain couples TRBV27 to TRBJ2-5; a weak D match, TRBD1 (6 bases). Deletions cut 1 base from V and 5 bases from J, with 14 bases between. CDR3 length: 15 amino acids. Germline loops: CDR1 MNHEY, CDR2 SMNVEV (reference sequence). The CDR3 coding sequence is TGTGCCAGCAGTTTATACCCAGGGGTGCTGGAGACCCAGTACTTC. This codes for CASSLYPGVLETQYF.

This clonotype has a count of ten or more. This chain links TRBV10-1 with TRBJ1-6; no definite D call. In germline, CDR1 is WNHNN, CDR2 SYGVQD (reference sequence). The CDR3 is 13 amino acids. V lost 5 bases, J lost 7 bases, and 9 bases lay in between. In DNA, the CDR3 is TGCGCCAGCAGTCAGAACGCGAATTCACCCCTCCACTTT. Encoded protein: CASSQNANSPLHF.

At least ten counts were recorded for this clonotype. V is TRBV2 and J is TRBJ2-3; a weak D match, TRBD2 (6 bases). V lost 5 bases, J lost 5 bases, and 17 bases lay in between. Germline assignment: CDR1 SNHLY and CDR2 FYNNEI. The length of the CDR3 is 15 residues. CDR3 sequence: CASSPRDSRRDTQYF. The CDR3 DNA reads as TGTGCCAGCAGTCCCCGGGACTCCCGACGAGATACGCAGTATTTT. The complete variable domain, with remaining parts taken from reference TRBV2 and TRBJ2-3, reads EPEVTQTPSHQVTQMGQEVILRCVPISNHLYFYWYRQILGQKVEFLVSFYNNEISEKSEIFDDQFSVERPDGSNFTLKIRSTKLEDSAMYFCASSPRDSRRDTQYFGPGTRLTVL.

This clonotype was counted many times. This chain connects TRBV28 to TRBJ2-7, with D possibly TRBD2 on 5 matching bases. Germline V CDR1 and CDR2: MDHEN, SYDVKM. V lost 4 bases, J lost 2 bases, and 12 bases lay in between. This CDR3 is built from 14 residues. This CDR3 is CASSSDWSAYEQYF. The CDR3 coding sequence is TGTGCCAGCAGTTCGGACTGGTCGGCCTACGAGCAGTACTTC.

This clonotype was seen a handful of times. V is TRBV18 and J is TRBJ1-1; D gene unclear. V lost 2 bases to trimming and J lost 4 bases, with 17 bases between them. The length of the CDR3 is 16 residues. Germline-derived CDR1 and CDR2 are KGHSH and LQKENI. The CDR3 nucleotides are TGTGCCAGCTCACCAAGCGGCGAGCTGGTTCGCACTGAAGCTTTCTTT. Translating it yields CASSPSGELVRTEAFF.

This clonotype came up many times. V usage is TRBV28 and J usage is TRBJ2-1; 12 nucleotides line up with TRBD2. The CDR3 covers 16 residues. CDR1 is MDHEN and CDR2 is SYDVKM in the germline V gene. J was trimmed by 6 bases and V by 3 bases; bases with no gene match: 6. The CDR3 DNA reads TGTGCCAGCAGTTTGTCTAGCGGGAGGGCCCTCAATGAGCAGTTCTTC. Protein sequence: CASSLSSGRALNEQFF.